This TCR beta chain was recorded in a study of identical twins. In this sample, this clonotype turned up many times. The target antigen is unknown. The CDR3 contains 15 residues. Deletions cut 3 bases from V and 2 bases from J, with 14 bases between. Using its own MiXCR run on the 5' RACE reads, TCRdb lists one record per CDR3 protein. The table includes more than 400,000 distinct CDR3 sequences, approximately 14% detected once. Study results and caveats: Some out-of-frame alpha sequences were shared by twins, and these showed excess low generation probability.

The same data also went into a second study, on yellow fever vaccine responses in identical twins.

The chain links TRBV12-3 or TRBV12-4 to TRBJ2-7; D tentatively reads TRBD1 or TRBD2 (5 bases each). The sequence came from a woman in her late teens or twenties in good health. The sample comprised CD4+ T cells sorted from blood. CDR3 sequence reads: CASSFGTVGAYEQYF. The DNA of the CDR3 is TGTGCCAGCAGTTTCGGGACGGTGGGGGCCTACGAGCAGTACTTC.